Each of the 2 T cell receptor beta chains below was sequenced from the same sample in a study of T-cell reconstitution after alpha-beta-depleted transplantation in children. The TCRbeta library was prepared with unique molecular identifiers. TCRdb called the PCR reads again in MiXCR, with one record for every CDR3 protein. The profile shows about 440,000 distinct CDR3 sequences, roughly 43% of them singletons. Sequences were derived from PBMCs, sampled before TCRalphabeta/CD19-depleted stem cell transplant. All receptors come from a girl aged 2-9 years with aplastic anemia, due to receive a stem cell transplant.

This clonotype appeared a few times. V is TRBV12-3 or TRBV12-4 and J is TRBJ2-3, with 11 positions matching TRBD1. This CDR3 is built from 15 residues. The ends lost 3 bases at V and 5 bases at J; junction bases unmatched: 4. The CDR3 DNA reads TGTGCCAGCAGTTTTTTGGACAGGGGGCAAGATACGCAGTATTTT. This translates into CASSFLDRGQDTQYF.

The V and J genes are TRBV28 and TRBJ2-1; D possibly corresponds to TRBD2 (7 bases). V was clipped by 6 bases and J by 10 bases, with 16 bases between them. The CDR3 runs 13 residues. The germline V gene encodes CDR1 MDHEN and CDR2 SYDVKM. The CDR3 region has the DNA TGTGCCAGCAGGGGGGCGGGAGAGGGAGAGCAGTTCTTC. It yields the protein CASRGAGEGEQFF.